This T cell receptor beta chain was identified in a study of blood T cell repertoires in COVID-19 (dated by TCRdb to 2020 to 2021). Broadly, across the study: Samples covering the acute and convalescent phases of COVID-19 were provided by collaborators in the United States, Italy and Spain. The prospective study material was composed of cDNA or gDNA derived from T cells, B-cell-depleted T cells, or PBMCs. Subjects who had been exposed to COVID-19, were actively infected with it, or had recovered from it provided the deeply sampled blood TCRbeta repertoires that made up the dataset. A freely available public database, intended as a resource for researchers studying the immune response to SARS-CoV-2, is where the repertoires were released. The samples were drawn from the first 160 participants of the ongoing ImmuneRACE study and from 1,254 subjects provided by 6 global collaborators. A de-identified subject ID, COVID-19 status, age in years and sex were almost always included in the sample metadata. Where available, HLA class I and class II types were taken from metadata supplied by the sample provider and were not determined by assay-based typing.

Results the study describes overall, beyond this receptor: The quantity of clinical and demographic metadata differed by source and by participant and was supplied without curation.

The immunoSEQ Assay, a bias-controlled multiplex PCR, was used to amplify TCRbeta CDR3 regions from genomic DNA. Per the source publication's procedure: The number of nucleated cells in each sample was estimated by amplification of reference gene primers within the assay. To quantify the absolute abundance of each unique TCRbeta CDR3 rearrangement, sequence reads were collapsed and filtered. For each sample, productive Simpson clonality was calculated as the square root of Simpson's diversity index across productive rearrangements. TCRdb limited this immuneACCESS table to in-frame rearrangements with V and J called. A share of clones is missing; checked studies link under half to unresolved V genes, and the rest is unexplained. V and J calls and clone size are as listed in that table; D and trimming were resolved from the DNA. Present in this sample are approximately 310,000 clones, roughly 86% of which were seen just once. 7.8% of the sample comes from the top ten.

Samples from volunteer blood donors who had recovered from COVID-19 were contributed by a second Seattle source. The collaborating institutions used their own protocols to collect whole blood in K2EDTA tubes. For TCRbeta analysis, collaborators shipped samples in one of three forms: frozen whole blood, isolated PBMCs, or DNA extracted from either of those sample types. Trimming takes 11 bases off V and 2 bases off J; junction bases not matched to a gene: 9. There are 14 amino acids in the CDR3, from cysteine to phenylalanine inclusive. This entry keeps only the CDR3 DNA: 42 bases, framed from base 1. CDR1 SNHLY and CDR2 FYNNEI were looked up in the germline V gene. About this clone: What antigen it recognizes has not been identified. Qualities for individual bases were not recorded, and no much larger clone is one base off.

Here the chain combines TRBV2 and TRBJ1-1, and TRBD1 matches 9 of the central bases. The source of this sequence is a woman in her forties or fifties who had recovered from COVID-19. The sample consisted of peripheral blood. The CDR3 region has the sequence CAATGGSYNTEAFF. The nucleotides read TGTGCCGCAACAGGGGGCAGTTATAACACTGAAGCTTTCTTT.